Sequencing of this T cell receptor (beta chain) was carried out in a study of blood T cell repertoires in COVID-19. CDR1 SGDLS and CDR2 YYNGEE come from the germline V gene. Trimming pared 4 bases from V and 1 base from J, leaving 14 bases between. CDR3 length: 15 residues. Assay used: immunoSEQ multiplex PCR; TCRdb lists only in-frame clones, some missing. Of tens of thousands of clones listed, more than 70% are singletons. The rearrangement uses TRBV9 and TRBJ2-5; weak D call: TRBD2 (6 bases). The sample taken for sequencing was peripheral blood. The TCR was taken from a man aged 70 or older with COVID-19, enrolled during active disease. The CDR3 loop reads CASSPARRAQETQYF. The CDR3 DNA reads TGTGCCAGCAGCCCCGCTCGGAGGGCCCAAGAGACCCAGTACTTC.